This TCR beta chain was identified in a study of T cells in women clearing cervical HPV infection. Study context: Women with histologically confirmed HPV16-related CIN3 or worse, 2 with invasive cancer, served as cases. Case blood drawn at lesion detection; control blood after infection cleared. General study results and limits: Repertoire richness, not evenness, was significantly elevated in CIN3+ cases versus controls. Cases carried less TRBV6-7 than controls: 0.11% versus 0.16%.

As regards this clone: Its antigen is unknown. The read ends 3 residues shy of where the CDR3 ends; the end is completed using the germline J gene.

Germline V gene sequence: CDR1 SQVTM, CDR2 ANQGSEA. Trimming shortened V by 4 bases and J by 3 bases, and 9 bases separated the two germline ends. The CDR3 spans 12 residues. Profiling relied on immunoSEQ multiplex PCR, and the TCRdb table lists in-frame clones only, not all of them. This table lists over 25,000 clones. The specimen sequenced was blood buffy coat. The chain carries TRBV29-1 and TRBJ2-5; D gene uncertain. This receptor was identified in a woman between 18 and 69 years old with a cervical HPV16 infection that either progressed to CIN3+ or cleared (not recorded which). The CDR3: CSVVATKETQYF. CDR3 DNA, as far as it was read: TGCAGCGTTGTAGCCACGAAAGAGACC.